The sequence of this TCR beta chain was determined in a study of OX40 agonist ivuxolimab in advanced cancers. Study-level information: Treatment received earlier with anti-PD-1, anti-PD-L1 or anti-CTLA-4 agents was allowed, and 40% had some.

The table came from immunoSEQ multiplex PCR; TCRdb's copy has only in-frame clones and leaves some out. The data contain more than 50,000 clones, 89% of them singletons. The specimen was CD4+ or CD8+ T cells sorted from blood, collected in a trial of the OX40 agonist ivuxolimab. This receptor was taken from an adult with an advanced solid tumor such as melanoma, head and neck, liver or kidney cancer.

The CDR3 DNA is TGCGCCAGCAGATCCGCGCGGGGTGGGACAGATACGCAGTATTTT. Protein product: CASRSARGGTDTQYF. This chain joins TRBV5-1 and TRBJ2-3, with TRBD2 as a possible D gene (6 bases). In germline, CDR1 is SGHRS, CDR2 YFSETQ. The V end lost 5 bases, the J end lost 3 bases, and 16 bases lay between the germline ends. The length of the CDR3 is 15 residues.